This TCR beta chain was retrieved from a study of T-cell reconstitution after alpha-beta-depleted transplantation in children (dated by TCRdb to the mid-2010s). At the level of the whole study: T-cell immune reconstitution after TCRalphabeta/CD19-depleted allogeneic hematopoietic cell transplantation in children was quantitatively tracked in the study by means of TCR repertoire profiling. What the authors observed across the whole study: In some patients, the high TCRbeta diversity seen at day 60 was put down to recipient T cells and intrathymic progenitors that had survived conditioning. Over subsequent months, a decline in hyperexpanded clone frequencies was noted, and after one year, T-cell counts and TCRbeta diversity were mostly ascribed to newly produced T cells. Apparently early alphabetaT-cell count recovery about two months after transplant reportedly relied on only several hundred rapidly expanded clones derived from non-depleted graft cells.

Library method: PCR. The sequencer was an Illumina HiSeq 2500. To normalize quantification of the TCRbeta repertoire, the TCR libraries were built with molecular barcoding that relied on unique molecular identifiers. In TCRdb, the public reads were trimmed at Q25 with fastp and aligned with MiXCR, with productive beta chains retained. Here each entry gathers all rows of one CDR3 protein and keeps the most common genes and DNA. Recorded for this sample are some 600,000 distinct CDR3 sequences; roughly 13% of them occurred a single time. About 2.2% of the sample goes to the ten largest clones. About this clonotype: Its antigen is still unknown. Base qualities are missing; no much larger clone stands one base away.

The treatment or condition label corresponds to: allogeneic hematopoietic cell transplantation with graft depleted of TCRalphabeta T cells and CD19 B cells. TCRalphabeta/CD19-depleted allogeneic hematopoietic cell grafts were given to the transplant recipients, all of whom were children. The source is a male patient aged 5 to 17 who had a stem cell transplant for acute myeloid leukemia, so the T cells may come from the graft donor. The source was PBMCs, mostly from graft donor cells, collected 360 days after TCRalphabeta/CD19-depleted stem cell transplant.

The CDR3 protein: CASSPAGLAGVTEQFF. The DNA is as follows: TGTGCCAGCTCACCCGCAGGACTAGCGGGAGTAACCGAGCAGTTCTTC. The rearranged chain carries TRBV18 and TRBJ2-1, with 13 bases aligning to TRBD2. CDR1 KGHSH and CDR2 LQKENI are derived from the germline V gene. From the cysteine through the phenylalanine, the CDR3 covers 16 amino acids. The only DNA kept is the CDR3, 48 bases in frame from the first base. Relative to germline, V is missing 3 bases and J is missing 10 bases, with 9 bases of the junction outside any gene match. The full variable domain, completed from the reference TRBV18 and TRBJ2-1 proteins outside the CDR3, reads NAGVMQNPRHLVRRRGQEARLRCSPMKGHSHVYWYRQLPEEGLKFMVYLQKENIIDESGMPKERFSAEFPKEGPSILRIQQVVRGDSAAYFCASSPAGLAGVTEQFFGPGTRLTVL.